The 3 T cell receptor beta chains reported below all come from one sample, sequenced in a study of blood T cells in healthy people across ages. Alongside a J-beta primer mix, a sample-barcoded 5' primer served in a second PCR lasting 7 to 11 cycles. TCRdb analysed the 5' RACE reads with MiXCR anew, one entry per CDR3 protein. The table records about 1.8 million distinct CDR3 sequences, roughly 50% of them present only once. Sequencing was done on a sample of blood. The receptor source for this set is a woman in her thirties or forties in good health.

V usage is TRBV6-1 and J usage is TRBJ1-6; possible D gene TRBD1, 5 bases. In germline, CDR1 is MNHNS, CDR2 SASEGT. The CDR3 length is 17 residues. V lost 7 bases, J lost 3 bases, and 19 bases lay in between. The CDR3 DNA reads as TGTGCCAGCACTCCGGCGAGGCGACAGCACTATAATTCACCCCTCCACTTT. Protein sequence: CASTPARRQHYNSPLHF.

Points on this clonotype: A read error may be the cause here, since a much bigger clone is one base away. V is TRBV4-1 and J is TRBJ2-1, with D possibly being TRBD1 or TRBD2 (5 bases each). This CDR3 region has 14 residues. Germline values: CDR1 MGHRA, CDR2 YSYEKL. Between the trimmed V and J ends, which lost 2 bases and 13 bases, there was a span of 18 bases. This chain's CDR3 is CASSQTGGVGTQFF. Written as DNA, the CDR3 is TGCGCCAGCAGCCAAACAGGCGGAGTAGGGACCCAGTTCTTC.

Written as DNA, the CDR3 is TGTGCCATCAGTGAGTGCGGTGCGGATGAGCAGTTCTTC. The encoded protein is CAISECGADEQFF. The chain is built from TRBV10-3 and TRBJ2-1; D is unclear. This CDR3 spans 13 amino acids. V lost 1 base and J 8 bases, leaving 9 bases between the germline ends. Looked up from germline, CDR1 is ENHRY and CDR2 is SYGVKD.